Here is one T cell receptor (beta chain) with its context. Its antigen remains unknown. This table comes from immunoSEQ multiplex PCR, and its TCRdb copy is limited to in-frame clones, with some not included. Of around 83,000 clones listed, approximately 88% are singletons. CDR1 MDHEN and CDR2 SYDVKM come from the germline V gene. With 3 bases removed from V and 1 base from J, the gap between germline ends came to 10 bases. CDR3 size: 15 residues. The data were taken from a study of OX40 agonist ivuxolimab in advanced cancers. With baseline, cycle 4 day 1, and cycle 7 day 1 as timepoints, blood was sampled. Whole-study results and caveats: Not determined was the antigen specificity of the expanded peripheral T cells.

The source material was CD4+ or CD8+ T cells sorted from blood, sampled in a trial of the OX40 agonist ivuxolimab. The chain is built from TRBV28 and TRBJ2-1; no definite D call. The receptor's source is an adult with an advanced solid tumor such as melanoma, head and neck, liver or kidney cancer. Here the CDR3 reads CASSFPGESYNEQFF. CDR3 DNA sequence: TGTGCCAGCAGTTTTCCGGGCGAATCCTACAATGAGCAGTTCTTC.